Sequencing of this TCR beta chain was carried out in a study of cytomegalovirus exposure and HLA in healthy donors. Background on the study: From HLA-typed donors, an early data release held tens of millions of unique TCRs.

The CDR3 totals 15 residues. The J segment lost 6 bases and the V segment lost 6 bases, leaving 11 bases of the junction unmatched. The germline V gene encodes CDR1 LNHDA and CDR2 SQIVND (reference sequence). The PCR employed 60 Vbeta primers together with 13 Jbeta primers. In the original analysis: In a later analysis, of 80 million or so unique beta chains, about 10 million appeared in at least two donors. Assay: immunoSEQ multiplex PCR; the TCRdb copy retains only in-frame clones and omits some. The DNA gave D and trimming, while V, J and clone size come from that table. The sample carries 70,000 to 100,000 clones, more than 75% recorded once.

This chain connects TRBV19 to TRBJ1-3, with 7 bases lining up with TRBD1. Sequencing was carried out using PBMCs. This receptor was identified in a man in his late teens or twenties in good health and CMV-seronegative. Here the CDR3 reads CASRTLQGGENTIYF. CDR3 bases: TGTGCCAGTAGAACCCTCCAGGGGGGTGAAAACACCATATATTTT.